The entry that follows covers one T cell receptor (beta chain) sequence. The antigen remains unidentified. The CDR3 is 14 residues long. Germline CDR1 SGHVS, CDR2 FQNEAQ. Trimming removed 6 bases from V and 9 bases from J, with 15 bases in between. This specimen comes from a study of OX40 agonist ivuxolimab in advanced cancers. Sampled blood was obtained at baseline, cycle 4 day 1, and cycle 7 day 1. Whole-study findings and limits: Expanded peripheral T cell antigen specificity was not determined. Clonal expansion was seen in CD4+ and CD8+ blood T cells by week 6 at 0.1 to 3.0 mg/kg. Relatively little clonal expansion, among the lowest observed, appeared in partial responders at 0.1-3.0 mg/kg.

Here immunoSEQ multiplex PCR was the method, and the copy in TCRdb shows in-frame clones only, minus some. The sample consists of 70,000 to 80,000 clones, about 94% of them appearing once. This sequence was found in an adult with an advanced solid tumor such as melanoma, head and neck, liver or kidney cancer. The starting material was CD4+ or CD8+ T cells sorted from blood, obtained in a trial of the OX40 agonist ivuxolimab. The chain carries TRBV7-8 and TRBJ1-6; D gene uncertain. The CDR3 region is CASSQAYTPSPLHF. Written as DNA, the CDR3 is TGTGCCAGCAGTCAAGCCTATACTCCTTCACCCCTCCACTTT.